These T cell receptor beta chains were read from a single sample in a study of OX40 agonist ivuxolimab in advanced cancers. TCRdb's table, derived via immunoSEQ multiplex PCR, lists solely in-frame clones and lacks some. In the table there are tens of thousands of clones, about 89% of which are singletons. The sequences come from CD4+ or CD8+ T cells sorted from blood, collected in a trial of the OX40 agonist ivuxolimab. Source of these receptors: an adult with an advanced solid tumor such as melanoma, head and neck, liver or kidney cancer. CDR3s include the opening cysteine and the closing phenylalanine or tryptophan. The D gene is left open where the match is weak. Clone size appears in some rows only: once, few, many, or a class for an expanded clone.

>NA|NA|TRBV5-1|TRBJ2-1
CASSLESRGSSYNEQFF
TGCGCCAGCAGCTTGGAAAGCCGGGGGAGCTCCTACAATGAGCAGTTCTTC
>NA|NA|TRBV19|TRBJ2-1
CASSPTTGPYNEQFF
TGTGCCAGTAGTCCTACTACAGGTCCCTACAATGAGCAGTTCTTC
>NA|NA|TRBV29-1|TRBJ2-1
CSVGSWGNEQFF
TGCAGCGTTGGGAGTTGGGGGAATGAGCAGTTCTTC
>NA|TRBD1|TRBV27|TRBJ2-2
CASSPLRTGGPGELFF
TGTGCCAGCAGTCCGTTGCGGACAGGGGGTCCGGGGGAGCTGTTTTTT
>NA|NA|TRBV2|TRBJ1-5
CASSDAGSSEPQHF
TGTGCCAGCAGTGATGCGGGCAGCTCGGAGCCCCAGCATTTT
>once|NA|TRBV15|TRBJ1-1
CATVGENTEAFF
TGTGCCACCGTTGGGGAGAACACTGAAGCTTTCTTT
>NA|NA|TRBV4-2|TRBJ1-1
CASSGQMNTEAFF
TGTGCCAGCAGCGGGCAAATGAACACTGAAGCTTTCTTT
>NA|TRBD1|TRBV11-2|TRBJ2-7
CASSLGTGAYEQYF
TGTGCCAGCAGCCTGGGGACAGGGGCTTACGAGCAGTACTTC
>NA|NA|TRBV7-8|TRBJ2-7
CASSLVSPRDSGEQYF
TGTGCCAGCAGCTTAGTATCTCCTCGGGACTCTGGAGAGCAGTACTTC
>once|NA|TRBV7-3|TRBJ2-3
CASSAGTSSTDTQYF
TGTGCCAGCAGCGCGGGTACCTCTAGCACAGATACGCAGTATTTT
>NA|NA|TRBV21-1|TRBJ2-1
CASRRAVPYNEQFF
TGTGCCAGCAGGCGAGCGGTTCCCTACAATGAGCAGTTCTTC
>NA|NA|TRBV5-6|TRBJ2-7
CASSFGGSSYEQYF
TGTGCCAGCAGCTTCGGCGGAAGCTCCTACGAGCAGTACTTC
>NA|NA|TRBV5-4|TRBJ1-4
CASSPPGGNNEKLFF
TGTGCCAGCAGTCCCCCGGGGGGGAATAATGAAAAACTGTTTTTT
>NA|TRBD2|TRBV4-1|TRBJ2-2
CASSQRLADNTGELFF
TGCGCCAGCAGCCAAAGACTAGCGGATAACACCGGGGAGCTGTTTTTT
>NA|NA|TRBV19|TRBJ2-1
CASSPQDGYNEQFF
TGTGCCAGTAGCCCCCAGGACGGATACAATGAGCAGTTCTTC
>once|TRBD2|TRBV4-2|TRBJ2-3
CASSQEVGGGNTDTQYF
TGTGCCAGCAGCCAAGAGGTTGGCGGGGGTAACACAGATACGCAGTATTTT
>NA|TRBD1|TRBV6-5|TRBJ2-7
CASRSTGAYSYEQYF
TGTGCCAGCAGGTCGACAGGGGCTTATTCCTACGAGCAGTACTTC
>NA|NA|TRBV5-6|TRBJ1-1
CASSLADWGRVNTEAFF
TGTGCCAGCAGCTTGGCGGATTGGGGCAGGGTGAACACTGAAGCTTTCTTT
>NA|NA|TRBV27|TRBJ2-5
CASSLSSPPRKETQYF
TGTGCCAGCAGTTTATCGTCCCCTCCCCGCAAAGAGACCCAGTACTTC